The 9 T cell receptor beta chains given below trace back to one sample, sequenced in a study of blood T cell repertoires in COVID-19. Clones were read by immunoSEQ multiplex PCR, and TCRdb kept only the in-frame ones, dropping some. Of about 300,000 clones listed, 90% are singletons. Input material: PBMCs or T cells enriched from blood (not recorded which). The receptors derive from a woman aged 25 to 45 who had recovered from COVID-19.

The rearrangement uses TRBV29-1 and TRBJ2-7; 11 bases fit TRBD2. The trim removed 4 bases at V and 4 bases at J, leaving 12 bases unmatched. Germline V gene sequence: CDR1 SQVTM, CDR2 ANQGSEA. The CDR3 extends over 16 amino acids. The chain's CDR3 is CSVAARTSGPYYEQYF. CDR3 DNA: TGCAGCGTTGCCGCCCGGACTAGCGGGCCCTATTACGAGCAGTACTTC.

The chain recombines TRBV4-2 with TRBJ2-1; TRBD2 aligns across 7 bases. CDR1 LGHNA and CDR2 YNFKEQ come from the germline V gene. CDR3 length equals 16 residues. Losses at the gene ends were 0 bases for V and 3 bases for J; bases not matched to a gene: 5. CDR3 sequence: CASSQDWEGLYNEQFF. DNA for the CDR3: TGTGCCAGCAGCCAAGATTGGGAGGGTCTCTACAATGAGCAGTTCTTC.

The chain combines TRBV2 with TRBJ1-1; 10 bases match TRBD1. The CDR3 spans 14 residues. The germline V gene encodes CDR1 SNHLY and CDR2 FYNNEI. The trim removed 5 bases at V and 5 bases at J, leaving 5 bases unmatched. CDR3 residues: CASSRQGAGTEAFF. For the CDR3, the DNA is TGTGCCAGCAGTCGACAGGGGGCAGGGACTGAAGCTTTCTTT. Looking up the rest from reference TRBV2 and TRBJ1-1 gives the full variable domain: EPEVTQTPSHQVTQMGQEVILRCVPISNHLYFYWYRQILGQKVEFLVSFYNNEISEKSEIFDDQFSVERPDGSNFTLKIRSTKLEDSAMYFCASSRQGAGTEAFFGQGTRLTVV.

The CDR3 reads CASSEMPGTNEKLFF. The CDR3, as DNA: TGTGCCAGCAGTGAAATGCCGGGAACTAATGAAAAACTGTTTTTT. This chain joins TRBV6-1 and TRBJ1-4, with D unresolved. Per germline, CDR1 MNHNS and CDR2 SASEGT. This CDR3 has 15 residues. V lost 2 bases to trimming and J lost 1 base, with 8 bases between them.

This chain connects TRBV30 to TRBJ2-3; 7 bases agree with TRBD1. With V trimmed by 2 bases and J by 5 bases, 7 bases remained unmatched. This CDR3 contains 14 residues. Germline CDR1 reads GTSNPN; CDR2 reads SVGIG (reference sequence). The CDR3 coding sequence is TGTGCCTGGAGTAAGAGGGGGCAAGGAGATACGCAGTATTTT. The encoded protein is CAWSKRGQGDTQYF. The entire variable domain, with the rest obtained from reference TRBV30 and TRBJ2-3, is as follows: SQTIHQWPATLVQPVGSPLSLECTVEGTSNPNLYWYRQAAGRGLQLLFYSVGIGQISSEVPQNLSASRPQDRQFILSSKKLLLSDSGFYLCAWSKRGQGDTQYFGPGTRLTVL.

The rearrangement joins TRBV11-2 to TRBJ2-1; possibly TRBD2 for D (6 bases). Germline V gives CDR1 SGHAT, CDR2 FQNNGV. Trimming pared 0 bases from V and 5 bases from J, leaving 20 bases between. The CDR3 loop spans 18 amino acids. The CDR3 sequence is CASSLDRGPTSFHNEQFF. CDR3 coding DNA: TGTGCCAGCAGCTTAGATCGGGGTCCGACTAGTTTCCACAATGAGCAGTTCTTC.

The chain links TRBV7-2 to TRBJ2-3; no reliable D call. Looked up from germline, CDR1 is SGHTA and CDR2 is FQGNSA. The CDR3 is made up of 14 amino acids. Trimming left V 1 base short and J 4 bases short, with 9 bases between. The CDR3, as DNA: TGTGCCAGCAGCTTAGGTGGCTTCCCAGATACGCAGTATTTT. It yields the protein CASSLGGFPDTQYF.

The chain is built from TRBV5-6 and TRBJ2-7; D remains ambiguous. V lost 0 bases to trimming and J lost 7 bases, with 11 bases between them. This CDR3 has 13 residues. CDR1 and CDR2 (germline): SGHDT, YYEEEE. CDR3 amino acids: CASSLDSSREQYF. The CDR3 bases are TGTGCCAGCAGCTTGGACTCCTCCCGGGAGCAGTACTTC.

There are a few counts of this clone. The chain carries TRBV2 and TRBJ1-1, with 7 positions matching TRBD1. This CDR3 spans 16 amino acids. The V and J ends lost 6 bases and 4 bases, in that order; junction bases with no gene match: 14. CDR1 is SNHLY, CDR2 FYNNEI, per germline. This chain's CDR3 is CASRPPGQILGTEAFF. DNA of the CDR3: TGTGCCAGCAGACCTCCGGGACAGATTTTGGGCACTGAAGCTTTCTTT.